This passage covers 19 T cell receptor beta chains from one sample sequenced in a study of blood T cell repertoires in COVID-19 (dated by TCRdb to the early 2020s). Library preparation used the immunoSEQ multiplex PCR assay. TCRdb's version of the immuneACCESS table is confined to in-frame rearrangements and falls short of the full clone set. An unresolved V gene accounts for under half of the shortfall where checked; the remainder is of unknown origin. The sample includes 95,000 to 120,000 clones, with 85% observed a single time. The ten largest clones represent about 13% of the sample. Input material: peripheral blood. These receptors were taken from a human donor in a cohort sampled during active COVID-19.

The chain has TRBV5-1 and TRBJ1-1; D ambiguous. Germline loops: CDR1 SGHRS, CDR2 YFSETQ. V was shortened by 4 bases and J by 1 base, with 8 bases between the two germline ends. The CDR3 consists of 13 residues. This CDR3 is CASSPTQNTEAFF. The CDR3, as DNA: TGCGCCAGCAGCCCGACACAGAACACTGAAGCTTTCTTT. Supplemented by reference TRBV5-1 and TRBJ1-1, the full variable domain reads KAGVTQTPRYLIKTRGQQVTLSCSPISGHRSVSWYQQTPGQGLQFLFEYFSETQRNKGNFPGRFSGRQFSNSRSEMNVSTLELGDSALYLCASSPTQNTEAFFGQGTRLTVV.

This chain links TRBV28 with TRBJ1-2; TRBD1 aligns across 9 bases. With 8 bases clipped from V and 8 bases from J, the junction kept 12 bases outside the gene matches. The CDR3 contains 14 residues. Germline CDR1 and CDR2: MDHEN and SYDVKM. The CDR3 loop reads CASALPGQGRGYTF. Here the CDR3 DNA reads TGTGCCAGCGCCCTGCCGGGACAGGGTCGAGGCTACACCTTC.

This rearrangement joins TRBV30 to TRBJ2-2; the D gene is possibly TRBD1 (6 bases). The CDR3 covers 17 residues. Per the germline V gene, CDR1 is GTSNPN and CDR2 is SVGIG (reference sequence). Deletions cut 0 bases from V and 3 bases from J, with 17 bases between. For the CDR3, the DNA is TGTGCCTGGAGTGTGGTTCCCCGACAGGCGGACACCGGGGAGCTGTTTTTT. Translating it yields CAWSVVPRQADTGELFF.

This rearrangement joins TRBV7-3 to TRBJ2-7; D possibly corresponds to TRBD2 (5 bases). The CDR3 has 15 amino acids. Trimming shortened V by 2 bases and J by 3 bases, and 14 bases separated the two germline ends. CDR1 is SGHTA and CDR2 is FQGTGA in the germline V gene. In DNA form, the CDR3 reads TGTGCCAGCAGCTTATTCGCGGGTGGCGGCTACGAGCAGTACTTC. This encodes CASSLFAGGGYEQYF.

The chain is built from TRBV6-5 and TRBJ1-2; weak D call: TRBD1 (5 bases). Germline V gene sequence: CDR1 MNHEY, CDR2 SVGAGI. Deletions cut 6 bases from V and 4 bases from J, with 12 bases between. The CDR3 totals 13 residues. The CDR3 nucleotides read TGTGCCAGCAGCCCCGCGGGGACCTATGGCTACACCTTC. Residues: CASSPAGTYGYTF.

V is TRBV6-5 and J is TRBJ2-1; 8 nucleotides agree with TRBD2. The germline CDR1 and CDR2 sequences are MNHEY and SVGAGI. The J segment lost 2 bases and the V segment lost 2 bases, leaving 2 bases of the junction unmatched. CDR3 length: 15 amino acids. The CDR3 loop reads CASSYRGGTYNEQFF. The DNA for the CDR3 is TGTGCCAGCAGTTACCGCGGGGGGACCTACAATGAGCAGTTCTTC.

The V call is TRBV9, the J call TRBJ2-7; 8 nucleotides align to TRBD1. V shed 4 bases, J shed 7 bases, and the junction held 10 bases outside the gene matches. This CDR3 has 14 amino acids. CDR1 SGDLS and CDR2 YYNGEE come from the germline V gene. The CDR3 loop reads CASSTRTGTGEQYF. The CDR3 bases are TGTGCCAGCAGCACCCGGACAGGGACGGGAGAGCAGTACTTC.

V and J are TRBV28 and TRBJ1-3; no definite D call. The V gene's germline CDR1 is MDHEN and CDR2 SYDVKM. V lost 3 bases and J lost 8, with 20 bases in between. The CDR3 has 16 amino acids. This CDR3 reads CASSLGEAVWRDTIYF. CDR3 sequence (DNA): TGTGCCAGCAGTTTGGGAGAAGCGGTATGGAGGGACACCATATATTTT.

This chain joins TRBV9 and TRBJ2-3; possibly TRBD2 for D (6 bases). CDR1 is SGDLS, CDR2 YYNGEE, per germline. CDR3 length: 16 amino acids. V gave up 2 bases and J gave up 1 base, with 14 bases separating them. The CDR3: CASSVEGRLGTDTQYF. For the CDR3, the DNA is TGTGCCAGCAGCGTTGAGGGCCGACTAGGCACAGATACGCAGTATTTT.

This chain uses TRBV30 with TRBJ1-2, with 7 nucleotides matching TRBD1. The germline CDR1 and CDR2 sequences are GTSNPN and SVGIG (reference sequence). This CDR3 is 13 amino acids long. Trimming removed 2 bases from V and 8 bases from J; junction bases left unmatched: 8. CDR3 in DNA: TGTGCCTGGAGTCCCCAGGGGGGTAAGGGCTACACCTTC. Encoded protein: CAWSPQGGKGYTF.

In its sample, this clone was seen once. The rearrangement links TRBV6-1 to TRBJ1-5; the match to TRBD1 covers 9 bases. The ends lost 4 bases at V and 6 bases at J; junction bases unmatched: 10. Germline CDR1 and CDR2: MNHNS and SASEGT. The CDR3 totals 16 residues. Here the CDR3 reads CASSGGNRGLTQPQHF. In DNA form, the CDR3 reads TGTGCCAGCAGTGGAGGGAACAGGGGGCTGACTCAGCCCCAGCATTTT.

The CDR3 loop reads CASSYGGGDTEAFF. The CDR3 region has the DNA TGTGCCAGCAGTTATGGGGGGGGAGACACTGAAGCTTTCTTT. The chain carries TRBV6-6 and TRBJ1-1, with D possibly being TRBD1 (5 bases). V lost 3 bases to trimming and J lost 3 bases, with 11 bases between them. CDR1 is MNHNY and CDR2 is SVGAGI in the germline V gene (reference sequence). The CDR3 totals 14 residues.

The V and J genes are TRBV4-1 and TRBJ1-2, with 8 positions matching TRBD1. The trim removed 1 base at V and 7 bases at J, leaving 2 bases unmatched. From germline, CDR1 is MGHRA and CDR2 YSYEKL. The CDR3 runs 13 residues. The CDR3: CASSQATGAGYTF. The CDR3 DNA reads as TGCGCCAGCAGCCAAGCGACAGGGGCTGGCTACACCTTC.

This clone was seen a few times. V gene TRBV11-1 combines with J gene TRBJ1-2, with D perhaps TRBD1 (5 bases). Trimming removed 5 bases from V and 6 bases from J, with 19 bases in between. Per germline, CDR1 SGHAT and CDR2 FQDESV (reference sequence). This CDR3 is built from 15 residues. The CDR3 DNA reads as TGTGCCAGCAGCCACGGTGGGGCAGCCAGGGATGGCTACACCTTC. Its protein product is CASSHGGAARDGYTF. Looking up the rest from reference TRBV11-1 and TRBJ1-2 gives the full variable domain: EAEVAQSPRYKITEKSQAVAFWCDPISGHATLYWYRQILGQGPELLVQFQDESVVDDSQLPKDRFSAERLKGVDSTLKIQPAELGDSAMYLCASSHGGAARDGYTFGSGTRLTVV.

This chain uses TRBV12-3 or TRBV12-4 with TRBJ1-5; no clear D gene. Trimming pared 1 base from V and 5 bases from J, leaving 6 bases between. CDR3 length equals 13 residues. CDR3 DNA: TGTGCCAGCAGTTTAGTGGGCTATCAGCCCCAGCATTTT. Encoded protein: CASSLVGYQPQHF.

This clone occurred a few times. CDR3 nucleotides: TGTGCCAGCAGCCAAGGGACAGGGACTTCACCCCTCCACTTT. Protein: CASSQGTGTSPLHF. V is TRBV3-1 (or the pseudogene TRBV3-2) and J is TRBJ1-6, with 8 bases aligning to TRBD1. Germline V gene data show CDR1 as LGHDT and CDR2 as YNNKEL (reference sequence). The CDR3 loop spans 14 amino acids. J was trimmed by 9 bases and V by 1 base; bases with no gene match: 2.

The V call is TRBV4-2, the J call TRBJ1-2; 8 bases agree with TRBD1. Per the germline V gene, CDR1 is LGHNA and CDR2 is YNFKEQ. The CDR3 is made up of 18 amino acids. Losses at the gene ends were 0 bases for V and 3 bases for J; bases not matched to a gene: 12. CDR3 loop: CASSQERQGAHTYYGYTF. CDR3 bases: TGTGCCAGCAGCCAAGAACGGCAGGGGGCGCATACGTACTATGGCTACACCTTC.

The chain links TRBV3-1 (or the pseudogene TRBV3-2) to TRBJ2-1; no clear D gene. Trimming stripped 3 bases from V and 4 bases from J, with 13 bases between. The CDR3 loop spans 15 amino acids. The germline CDR1 and CDR2 sequences are LGHDT and YNNKEL (reference sequence). The CDR3 DNA reads TGTGCCAGCAGCCATTCAACGGGTTCGTACAATGAGCAGTTCTTC. Translation gives CASSHSTGSYNEQFF.

The rearrangement joins TRBV6-6 to TRBJ2-3, with 7 positions matching TRBD1. This CDR3 is 15 amino acids long. The V gene's germline CDR1 is MNHNY and CDR2 SVGAGI (reference sequence). After removal of 6 bases from V and 8 bases from J, the junction contained 14 bases not matched to a gene. CDR3 loop: CASSPLYDRAPTQYF. In DNA, the CDR3 is TGTGCCAGCAGCCCACTCTATGACAGGGCGCCTACGCAGTATTTT.